Shown below are 30 T cell receptor beta chains from a single sample sequenced in a study of blood T cell repertoires in COVID-19. Some clones are missing from TCRdb's copy, which holds only in-frame ones; the method was immunoSEQ multiplex PCR. The sample lists nearly 55,000 clones, just over 85% occurring once. The sample was peripheral blood. Receptors were obtained from a man in his 70s with active COVID-19.

The genes are TRBV5-6 and TRBJ2-5, with 13 nucleotides matching TRBD2. Unmatched junction bases numbered 8, after V lost 5 bases and J lost 7 bases. Germline lookup yields CDR1 SGHDT and CDR2 YYEEEE. The CDR3 contains 15 residues. The CDR3 DNA is TGTGCCAGCAGTCCTCGACTAGCGGGGGGAATGACCCAGTACTTC. Protein sequence: CASSPRLAGGMTQYF.

This chain uses TRBV14 with TRBJ2-3; 12 bases match TRBD2. The CDR3 totals 15 residues. V shed 2 bases, J shed 7 bases, and the junction held 4 bases outside the gene matches. Per the germline V gene, CDR1 is SGHDN and CDR2 is FVKESK. The CDR3, as DNA: TGTGCCAGCAGCCAAAGGACTAGCGGGGCAAATACGCAGTATTTT. Translating it yields CASSQRTSGANTQYF.

The CDR3: CASSFLGGTPITDTQYF. CDR3 nucleotides: TGTGCCAGCAGTTTCCTAGGGGGCACGCCTATCACAGATACGCAGTATTTT. The chain is built from TRBV6-2 or TRBV6-3 and TRBJ2-3, with TRBD1 identical over 7 bases. Germline assignment: CDR1 MNHEY and CDR2 SVGEGT. The V gene end was trimmed by 4 bases and the J gene end by 2 bases; junction bases not matched to a gene: 12. There are 17 residues in the CDR3.

V usage is TRBV4-2 and J usage is TRBJ1-2, with no clear D. The germline V and J ends were trimmed by 4 bases and 7 bases, with 13 bases remaining between them. Germline V gene lookup returns CDR1 LGHNA and CDR2 YNFKEQ. There are 13 residues in the CDR3. The DNA for the CDR3 is TGTGCCAGCAGCCGGGCTAAAGGAGGTGGCTACACCTTC. Residues: CASSRAKGGGYTF.

The V gene is TRBV3-1 (or the pseudogene TRBV3-2), the J gene TRBJ2-7; 8 positions agree with TRBD1. Per the germline V gene, CDR1 is LGHDT and CDR2 is YNNKEL (reference sequence). After removal of 4 bases from V and 6 bases from J, the junction contained 5 bases not matched to a gene. The CDR3 loop spans 13 amino acids. DNA for the CDR3: TGTGCCAGCAGCCTTGGACAGGGCTTCGAGCAGTACTTC. Its protein is CASSLGQGFEQYF.

The chain carries TRBV2 and TRBJ2-1, with 12 bases identical to TRBD2. CDR3 size: 17 residues. J lost 5 bases, V lost 4 bases, and 9 bases had no gene match. CDR1 SNHLY and CDR2 FYNNEI come from the germline V gene. The CDR3 coding sequence is TGTGCCAGCAGTGTAGGGGCTAGCGGGGGGGCGGACAATGAGCAGTTCTTC. Its protein product is CASSVGASGGADNEQFF. The full variable domain, with the rest looked up from reference TRBV2 and TRBJ2-1, is EPEVTQTPSHQVTQMGQEVILRCVPISNHLYFYWYRQILGQKVEFLVSFYNNEISEKSEIFDDQFSVERPDGSNFTLKIRSTKLEDSAMYFCASSVGASGGADNEQFFGPGTRLTVL.

J is TRBJ2-1 and V is TRBV3-1 (or the pseudogene TRBV3-2); 7 bases map to TRBD2. The CDR3 is 17 amino acids. V shed 4 bases, J shed 3 bases, and the junction held 12 bases outside the gene matches. Per germline, CDR1 LGHDT and CDR2 YNNKEL (reference sequence). The CDR3 DNA follows: TGTGCCAGCAGCCCTTTAGGGCGGGGGATTTTCTACAATGAGCAGTTCTTC. This codes for CASSPLGRGIFYNEQFF.

The chain couples TRBV7-9 to TRBJ1-3; D unclear. CDR3 length equals 15 residues. Germline values: CDR1 SEHNR, CDR2 FQNEAQ (reference sequence). V lost 5 bases and J lost 0, with 11 bases in between. In DNA, the CDR3 is TGTGCCAGCAGCCTGACTCTGAGCTCTGGAAACACCATATATTTT. Protein: CASSLTLSSGNTIYF. The complete variable domain, with remaining parts taken from reference TRBV7-9 and TRBJ1-3, reads DTGVSQNPRHKITKRGQNVTFRCDPISEHNRLYWYRQTLGQGPEFLTYFQNEAQLEKSRLLSDRFSAERPKGSFSTLEIQRTEQGDSAMYLCASSLTLSSGNTIYFGEGSWLTVV.

This chain connects TRBV27 to TRBJ1-3; weak D call: TRBD1 (6 bases). V dropped 5 bases and J dropped 4 bases, with 15 bases sitting between them. Germline V lookup: CDR1 MNHEY, CDR2 SMNVEV (reference sequence). The CDR3 covers 15 residues. CDR3 bases: TGTGCCAGCAGTCAAGACAGGTCCAGAGGAAACACCATATATTTT. Translation gives CASSQDRSRGNTIYF.

This clone has more than one count but fewer than ten. The V call is TRBV19, the J call TRBJ1-2, with D uncertain. Deletions cut 2 bases from V and 9 bases from J, with 16 bases between. The length of the CDR3 is 14 residues. The V gene's germline CDR1 is LNHDA and CDR2 SQIVND (reference sequence). The CDR3 nucleotides are TGTGCCAGTAGTATAAGTGCGGGCGGGTATCGCTACACCTTC. Its protein product is CASSISAGGYRYTF.

The gene calls are TRBV5-6 and TRBJ1-5, with a weak D call TRBD1 (5 bases). Trimming left V 0 bases short and J 5 bases short, with 12 bases between. Germline lookup yields CDR1 SGHDT and CDR2 YYEEEE. CDR3 length: 15 amino acids. In DNA form, the CDR3 reads TGTGCCAGCAGCTTGGTTGGGAGGGGTCATCAGCCCCAGCATTTT. It yields the protein CASSLVGRGHQPQHF.

The chain carries TRBV27 and TRBJ1-5; D perhaps matches TRBD1 (5 bases). Germline CDR1 reads MNHEY; CDR2 reads SMNVEV (reference sequence). CDR3 size: 16 residues. V dropped 6 bases and J dropped 1 base, with 16 bases sitting between them. The CDR3 coding sequence is TGTGCCAGCAGCTTAGCGGGGCCCCAGAGCAATCAGCCCCAGCATTTT. It translates to CASSLAGPQSNQPQHF.

The chain links TRBV7-9 to TRBJ2-1; TRBD2 aligns across 10 bases. V trimming: 2 bases; J trimming: 8 bases; junction bases outside the gene matches: 6. CDR1 and CDR2 (germline): SEHNR, FQNEAQ (reference sequence). The CDR3 runs to 15 residues. CDR3 loop: CASSLPLAGEDEQFF. CDR3 coding DNA: TGTGCCAGCAGCTTACCCCTAGCGGGGGAAGATGAGCAGTTCTTC.

This chain links TRBV5-1 with TRBJ2-2; 8 bases map to TRBD1. With 5 bases clipped from V and 5 bases from J, the junction kept 14 bases outside the gene matches. Germline V lookup: CDR1 SGHRS, CDR2 YFSETQ. CDR3 length: 17 residues. CDR3 in amino acids: CASSASLAGQGTGELFF. For the CDR3, the DNA is TGCGCCAGCAGTGCGTCTCTCGCAGGACAGGGAACCGGGGAGCTGTTTTTT.

The chain couples TRBV15 to TRBJ2-3; a weak D match, TRBD1 (6 bases). The length of the CDR3 is 16 residues. Trimming removed 0 bases at V and 3 bases at J, with 13 bases between. Germline-derived CDR1 and CDR2 are LNHNV and YYDKDF (reference sequence). As DNA, the CDR3 is TGTGCCACCAGCAGAGATGGGGGCACACAAACAGATACGCAGTATTTT. The encoded protein is CATSRDGGTQTDTQYF.

In this sample, this clone turned up a few times. The gene calls are TRBV6-5 and TRBJ1-1; possible D gene TRBD1, 5 bases. Trimming shortened V by 2 bases and J by 1 base, and 11 bases separated the two germline ends. This CDR3 has 15 amino acids. Per germline, CDR1 MNHEY and CDR2 SVGAGI. This CDR3 reads CASSYEGAPNTEAFF. The CDR3 nucleotides read TGTGCCAGCAGTTACGAAGGGGCCCCGAACACTGAAGCTTTCTTT.

The J gene is TRBJ2-1, the V gene TRBV19, with 10 bases that match TRBD2. The V gene end was trimmed by 7 bases and the J gene end by 5 bases; junction bases not matched to a gene: 5. The V gene's germline CDR1 is LNHDA and CDR2 SQIVND (reference sequence). The CDR3 consists of 14 residues. CDR3 amino acids: CASKLAGPNNEQFF. CDR3 nucleotide sequence: TGTGCCAGTAAACTAGCGGGGCCGAACAATGAGCAGTTCTTC. The variable domain in full, completed from reference TRBV19 and TRBJ2-1, reads DGGITQSPKYLFRKEGQNVTLSCEQNLNHDAMYWYRQDPGQGLRLIYYSQIVNDFQKGDIAEGYSVSREKKESFPLTVTSAQKNPTAFYLCASKLAGPNNEQFFGPGTRLTVL.

This chain joins TRBV9 and TRBJ2-1, with D perhaps TRBD1 (6 bases). Germline lookup yields CDR1 SGDLS and CDR2 YYNGEE. The CDR3 totals 15 residues. Trimming removed 2 bases from V and 7 bases from J, with 16 bases in between. CDR3 in amino acids: CASSVRPTGGNEQFF. CDR3 DNA sequence: TGTGCCAGCAGCGTCCGTCCGACAGGCGGGAATGAGCAGTTCTTC.

This clone was recorded only once. The chain uses TRBV30 and TRBJ2-1; 7 bases match TRBD1. The CDR3 covers 12 residues. J was trimmed by 10 bases and V by 5 bases; bases with no gene match: 8. Per germline, CDR1 GTSNPN and CDR2 SVGIG (reference sequence). This CDR3 is CAWSRDSPEQFF. The CDR3 DNA reads TGTGCCTGGTCCCGGGACAGCCCAGAGCAGTTCTTC.

This clone has only one observation. The V call is TRBV2, the J call TRBJ1-6, with D possibly being TRBD1 (5 bases). The CDR3 contains 16 residues. CDR1 is SNHLY and CDR2 is FYNNEI in the germline V gene. Trimming shortened V by 5 bases and J by 2 bases, and 13 bases separated the two germline ends. CDR3: CASSQRGATYNSPLHF. CDR3 DNA sequence: TGTGCCAGCAGTCAAAGGGGTGCCACCTATAATTCACCCCTCCACTTT. Full variable domain (rest looked up from reference TRBV2 and TRBJ1-6): EPEVTQTPSHQVTQMGQEVILRCVPISNHLYFYWYRQILGQKVEFLVSFYNNEISEKSEIFDDQFSVERPDGSNFTLKIRSTKLEDSAMYFCASSQRGATYNSPLHFGNGTRLTVT.

The chain carries TRBV18 and TRBJ2-3; possible D gene TRBD2, 7 bases. Germline V lookup: CDR1 KGHSH, CDR2 LQKENI. V lost 1 base and J 4 bases, leaving 15 bases between the germline ends. The CDR3 has 16 residues. CDR3 sequence reads: CASSPRGGGGADTQYF. Written as DNA, the CDR3 is TGTGCCAGCTCACCACGTGGCGGCGGGGGCGCAGATACGCAGTATTTT.

The chain is built from TRBV12-3 or TRBV12-4 and TRBJ2-5; no clear D. This CDR3 spans 13 amino acids. Trimming cost V 6 bases and J 5 bases, with 13 bases left between them. As DNA, the CDR3 is TGTGCCAGCAGCCTCGGGTCTCGGGAGACCCAGTACTTC. Protein sequence: CASSLGSRETQYF.

CDR3 residues: CASSYRGREQYF. DNA for the CDR3: TGTGCCAGCAGCTACCGTGGGCGAGAGCAGTACTTC. The chain joins TRBV7-6 to TRBJ2-7; D remains ambiguous. With 4 bases removed from V and 7 bases from J, the gap between germline ends came to 11 bases. This CDR3 is 12 amino acids long. Germline-derived CDR1 and CDR2 are SGHVS and FNYEAQ.

The CDR3 region is CASSLDQVRNTEAFF. The CDR3 nucleotides are TGTGCCAGCAGCCTTGACCAGGTCCGGAACACTGAAGCTTTCTTT. This chain links TRBV7-3 with TRBJ1-1; D uncertain. Germline V gene data show CDR1 as SGHTA and CDR2 as FQGTGA. The ends were cut back, 5 bases at V and 1 base at J, with 14 bases in the middle. The CDR3 spans 15 residues.

The chain uses TRBV27 and TRBJ1-2, with 11 bases fitting TRBD1. The CDR3 extends over 15 amino acids. The J segment lost 6 bases and the V segment lost 2 bases, leaving 5 bases of the junction unmatched. Germline CDR1 and CDR2: MNHEY and SMNVEV (reference sequence). Here the CDR3 DNA reads TGTGCCAGCAGTTTAGGGACAGGGGGGCACAATGGCTACACCTTC. This sequence encodes CASSLGTGGHNGYTF.

This clone was detected only once. The gene calls are TRBV5-1 and TRBJ1-1; no definite D call. V was shortened by 3 bases and J by 0 bases, with 12 bases between the two germline ends. This CDR3 has 15 residues. Germline V CDR1 and CDR2: SGHRS, YFSETQ. The CDR3 sequence is CASSSRREMNTEAFF. The CDR3 nucleotides read TGCGCCAGCAGCTCGAGACGGGAAATGAACACTGAAGCTTTCTTT.

This clone came up a few times. This chain joins TRBV27 and TRBJ2-7; 7 positions agree with TRBD1. Germline V gene data show CDR1 as MNHEY and CDR2 as SMNVEV (reference sequence). The CDR3 loop spans 15 amino acids. V lost 4 bases and J lost 7; bases outside the gene matches: 13. The CDR3 loop reads CASSSWTRGLGEQYF. The DNA for the CDR3 is TGTGCCAGCAGTTCCTGGACCAGGGGGTTAGGAGAGCAGTACTTC.

This clone appeared a few times. The CDR3 protein is CASSLAGTSGANNEQFF. CDR3 nucleotide sequence: TGTGCCAGCAGCTTAGCCGGGACTAGCGGGGCTAACAATGAGCAGTTCTTC. This sequence joins TRBV7-2 and TRBJ2-1, with 13 positions matching TRBD2. Germline lookup yields CDR1 SGHTA and CDR2 FQGNSA. The J segment lost 5 bases and the V segment lost 0 bases, leaving 4 bases of the junction unmatched. This CDR3 has 17 amino acids.

This clone came up many times. This chain uses TRBV6-5 with TRBJ2-2; TRBD2 matches 8 bases. Germline CDR1 and CDR2: MNHEY and SVGAGI. The junction had 5 bases not matched to a gene; V was cut back by 7 bases and J by 4 bases. This CDR3 comprises 14 residues. The CDR3 loop is CASTLGGATGELFF. As DNA, the CDR3 is TGTGCCAGCACCCTCGGGGGGGCCACCGGGGAGCTGTTTTTT.

The chain combines TRBV7-2 with TRBJ2-4; D possibly corresponds to TRBD2 (6 bases). Germline V gene sequence: CDR1 SGHTA, CDR2 FQGNSA. The CDR3 totals 16 residues. V was pared by 1 base and J by 1 base, with 11 bases between. CDR3 sequence: CASSLDGGRAKNIQYF. CDR3 nucleotide sequence: TGTGCCAGCAGCTTAGACGGGGGTCGGGCCAAAAACATTCAGTACTTC. Full variable domain (remainder filled in from reference TRBV7-2 and TRBJ2-4): GAGVSQSPSNKVTEKGKDVELRCDPISGHTALYWYRQSLGQGLEFLIYFQGNSAPDKSGLPSDRFSAERTGGSVSTLTIQRTQQEDSAVYLCASSLDGGRAKNIQYFGAGTRLSVL.